This TCR beta chain was profiled in a study of Ad26.COV2.S vaccination and SARS-CoV-2 variants. The protocol was immunoSEQ multiplex PCR, while the TCRdb copy is restricted to in-frame clones and leaves out a portion. This sample carries 300,000 to 350,000 clones, 85% to 90% of them seen once, and the ten largest clones take roughly 1.9%. Treatment described: 15 to 20 received Ad26.COV2.S at low or high dose, single or two shots; several received placebo; per-sample allocation not given. It was on day 63 after the first vaccine or placebo injection that samples were taken. Trimming removed 0 bases at V and 7 bases at J, with 13 bases between. The germline V gene encodes CDR1 SGHAT and CDR2 FQNNGV. The CDR3 totals 16 residues. There are a few counts of this clone.

The sequence was collected from a person between 18 and 60 years old who received the Ad26.COV2.S COVID-19 vaccine or a placebo. The chain employs TRBV11-2 and TRBJ1-6, with D uncertain. The input for sequencing was peripheral blood, taken in a trial of Ad26.COV2.S vaccine versus placebo. CDR3 DNA: TGTGCCAGCAGCTTAGATCGAGGAGCTTTAAATTCACCCCTCCACTTT. It translates to CASSLDRGALNSPLHF. Filled out from reference TRBV11-2 and TRBJ1-6, the complete variable domain reads EAGVAQSPRYKIIEKRQSVAFWCNPISGHATLYWYQQILGQGPKLLIQFQNNGVVDDSQLPKDRFSAERLKGVDSTLKIQPAKLEDSAVYLCASSLDRGALNSPLHFGNGTRLTVT.